Presented here are 22 T cell receptor beta chains from one specimen sequenced in a study of T cell repertoires in cytomegalovirus infection. TCRdb fed the reads into MiXCR, producing one record per CDR3 protein. The repertoire holds about 500,000 distinct CDR3 sequences, with roughly a third as singletons. Their target antigens are unknown. Sequencing was performed on cultured PBMCs, taken from culture after CMV antigen stimulation. Receptors were obtained from a human donor in good health (CMV status not recorded). Some clones in this sample may be carry-over from other donors' samples.

The CDR3 DNA follows: TGTGCCAGCTCACCATCAACAGGGGGCACTAGTCCTTACACAGATACGCAGTATTTT. It encodes CASSPSTGGTSPYTDTQYF. The chain links TRBV18 to TRBJ2-3, with 9 nucleotides matching TRBD1. Germline V gives CDR1 KGHSH, CDR2 LQKENI. The V and J ends lost 2 bases and 2 bases, in that order; junction bases with no gene match: 14. CDR3 length: 19 amino acids.

The chain links TRBV25-1 to TRBJ2-2; 15 nucleotides align to TRBD2. The V and J ends lost 6 bases and 0 bases, in that order; junction bases with no gene match: 11. The length of the CDR3 is 20 residues. Looked up from germline, CDR1 is MGHDK and CDR2 is SYGVNS. The DNA for the CDR3 is TGTGCCAGCAGCACCTCCGGGACTAGCGGGAGGTGGACGAACACCGGGGAGCTGTTTTTT. It encodes CASSTSGTSGRWTNTGELFF.

The chain joins TRBV5-1 to TRBJ2-2; 8 bases are a match to TRBD1. Germline V CDR1 and CDR2: SGHRS, YFSETQ. J was trimmed by 4 bases and V by 4 bases; bases with no gene match: 6. CDR3 length: 15 residues. The CDR3 sequence: CASSPGQVVTGELFF. The CDR3, as DNA: TGCGCCAGCAGCCCGGGACAGGTTGTCACCGGGGAGCTGTTTTTT.

This clonotype came up a few times. The CDR3 here is CASSPFGRRSYNEQFF. The CDR3 nucleotides read TGTGCCAGCAGTCCCTTTGGGCGGAGGTCCTACAATGAGCAGTTCTTC. The chain is built from TRBV6-1 and TRBJ2-1; D may be TRBD2 (5 bases). Germline CDR1 and CDR2: MNHNS and SASEGT. This CDR3 is 16 amino acids long. Trimming took off 5 bases at V and 1 base at J, with 15 bases between the two ends.

Regarding this clonotype: Its ends do not fully match the called genes, so a read error is possible. The chain has TRBV7-7 and TRBJ1-6; tentatively, D is TRBD1 (5 bases). This CDR3 is built from 15 residues. The germline V gene encodes CDR1 SSHAT and CDR2 FNYEAQ (reference sequence). The CDR3 DNA is TGTGCTAGCAGCGGCAGGGACGGATTCAATTCACCCCTCCACTTT. Encoded protein: CASSGRDGFNSPLHF. Full variable domain (outside the CDR3, taken from reference TRBV7-7 and TRBJ1-6): GAGVSQSPRYKVTKRGQDVTLRCDPISSHATLYWYQQALGQGPEFLTYFNYEAQPDKSGLPSDRFSAERPEGSISTLTIQRTEQRDSAMYRCASSGRDGFNSPLHFGNGTRLTVT.

This clonotype was detected ten times or more. The V call is TRBV9, the J call TRBJ2-2; D gene ambiguous. V lost 4 bases to trimming and J lost 6 bases, with 19 bases between them. CDR3 size: 16 residues. Germline lookup yields CDR1 SGDLS and CDR2 YYNGEE. CDR3 DNA sequence: TGTGCCAGCAGCCCCCGAACTCCCTTGACATCCGGGGAGCTGTTTTTT. Translated: CASSPRTPLTSGELFF.

This clonotype was picked up a small number of times. The chain is built from TRBV4-1 and TRBJ2-3; the D is unclear. In germline, CDR1 is MGHRA, CDR2 YSYEKL. The CDR3 is 15 amino acids. Trimming stripped 1 base from V and 2 bases from J, with 10 bases between. The CDR3 here is CASSQGTADTDTQYF. The DNA for the CDR3 is TGCGCCAGCAGCCAAGGTACGGCGGACACAGATACGCAGTATTTT.

The sample holds a few counts of this clonotype. The chain employs TRBV18 and TRBJ2-5; D is uncertain. The CDR3 is made up of 13 amino acids. The germline V gene has CDR1 KGHSH and CDR2 LQKENI. With 2 bases removed from V and 1 base from J, the gap between germline ends came to 5 bases. CDR3 sequence: CASSPIGQETQYF. For the CDR3, the DNA is TGTGCCAGCTCACCAATAGGCCAAGAGACCCAGTACTTC.

J is TRBJ2-2 and V is TRBV11-2, with D tentatively TRBD2 (5 bases). This CDR3 is 15 amino acids long. CDR1 is SGHAT and CDR2 is FQNNGV in the germline V gene. V was shortened by 6 bases and J by 6 bases, with 17 bases between the two germline ends. This chain's CDR3 is CASRFNRGFSGELFF. In DNA, the CDR3 is TGTGCCAGCAGGTTTAACCGAGGGTTTTCCGGGGAGCTGTTTTTT.

This clonotype occurred many times. V usage is TRBV7-2 and J usage is TRBJ2-2; a possible D gene is TRBD2 (6 bases). CDR3 length equals 15 residues. Germline V gives CDR1 SGHTA, CDR2 FQGNSA. V lost 5 bases to trimming and J lost 0 bases, with 10 bases between them. Written as DNA, the CDR3 is TGTGCCAGCAGCGAGACTAGTACGAACACCGGGGAGCTGTTTTTT. Translating it yields CASSETSTNTGELFF. The entire variable domain, with the rest obtained from reference TRBV7-2 and TRBJ2-2, is as follows: GAGVSQSPSNKVTEKGKDVELRCDPISGHTALYWYRQSLGQGLEFLIYFQGNSAPDKSGLPSDRFSAERTGGSVSTLTIQRTQQEDSAVYLCASSETSTNTGELFFGEGSRLTVL.

This clonotype was seen repeatedly, ten times or more. The chain is built from TRBV10-3 and TRBJ2-7; a possible D gene is TRBD2 (6 bases). CDR1 and CDR2 (germline): ENHRY, SYGVKD. Between the trimmed V and J ends, which lost 7 bases and 7 bases, there was a span of 17 bases. The CDR3 runs 13 residues. CDR3 sequence reads: CAITAREEGEQYF. CDR3 bases: TGTGCCATCACAGCCAGGGAGGAAGGGGAGCAGTACTTC.

V gene TRBV11-2 combines with J gene TRBJ2-1; 7 bases line up with TRBD1. Germline CDR1 reads SGHAT; CDR2 reads FQNNGV. This CDR3 has 14 residues. V dropped 5 bases and J dropped 15; count of bases not matched to a gene: 16. CDR3 region: CASSLNQQGSRWFF. Here the CDR3 DNA reads TGTGCCAGCAGCCTCAACCAACAGGGGTCTCGTTGGTTCTTC.

The genes are TRBV5-6 and TRBJ2-1; 9 positions agree with TRBD2. Germline CDR1 SGHDT, CDR2 YYEEEE. This CDR3 has 16 amino acids. After removal of 4 bases from V and 6 bases from J, the junction contained 11 bases not matched to a gene. The CDR3 region has the DNA TGTGCCAGCAGCCCCGAAGCCCTAGCGGGATTCAATGAGCAGTTCTTC. Translating it yields CASSPEALAGFNEQFF.

The gene calls are TRBV28 and TRBJ1-5; D not resolved. CDR3 length equals 13 residues. V was trimmed by 10 bases and J by 4 bases, leaving 14 bases between them. Germline values: CDR1 MDHEN, CDR2 SYDVKM. The chain's CDR3 is CATNRQVNQPQHF. CDR3 nucleotides: TGTGCCACTAATCGCCAGGTGAATCAGCCCCAGCATTTT.

Remarks on this clonotype: A single base separates this from a much larger clone, so it may be a read error. V and J are TRBV28 and TRBJ1-2; no definite D call. Germline V gene lookup returns CDR1 MDHEN and CDR2 SYDVKM. The CDR3 length is 12 residues. Trimming left V 3 bases short and J 3 bases short, with 5 bases between. CDR3 sequence reads: CASSFVDYGYTF. The CDR3 DNA sequence: TGTGCCAGCAGTTTTGTTGACTATGGCTACACCTTC.

The CDR3 DNA is TGTGCCAGCAGCTTTTCTGATTCCGGGACCGGGGCATGGGAGACCCAGTACTTC. Amino acids: CASSFSDSGTGAWETQYF. The chain joins TRBV7-9 to TRBJ2-5; the D gene could be TRBD1 or TRBD2 (5 bases each). The CDR3 length is 18 residues. Looked up from germline, CDR1 is SEHNR and CDR2 is FQNEAQ (reference sequence). Trimming shortened V by 3 bases and J by 5 bases, and 25 bases separated the two germline ends.

This clonotype has a handful of counts. The rearrangement joins TRBV7-4 to TRBJ2-3, with 7 bases matching TRBD2. CDR3 length: 15 residues. Trimming removed 8 bases from V and 2 bases from J; junction bases left unmatched: 10. Per germline, CDR1 SGHVT and CDR2 SQSDAQ. The CDR3 here is CASAGLPNPTDTQYF. As DNA, the CDR3 is TGTGCCAGCGCGGGACTACCAAATCCCACAGATACGCAGTATTTT. The full variable domain, in which reference TRBV7-4 and TRBJ2-3 provide the parts outside the CDR3, is GAGVSQSPRYKVAKRGRDVALRCDSISGHVTLYWYRQTLGQGSEVLTYSQSDAQRDKSGRPSGRFSAERPERSVSTLKIQRTEQGDSAVYLCASAGLPNPTDTQYFGPGTRLTVL.

This sequence joins TRBV27 and TRBJ1-1; 9 nucleotides line up with TRBD1. Germline V CDR1 and CDR2: MNHEY, SMNVEV (reference sequence). This CDR3 contains 15 residues. V gave up 5 bases and J gave up 1 base; unmatched junction bases: 5. The CDR3 is CASSLTGGGNTEAFF. DNA for the CDR3: TGTGCCAGCAGTCTAACAGGGGGCGGGAACACTGAAGCTTTCTTT.

V is TRBV11-2 and J is TRBJ2-1, with D unresolved. The germline V and J ends were trimmed by 5 bases and 0 bases, with 11 bases remaining between them. This CDR3 spans 15 amino acids. Per the germline V gene, CDR1 is SGHAT and CDR2 is FQNNGV. The DNA of the CDR3 is TGTGCCAGCAGCCCCGGTCGATACTCCTACAATGAGCAGTTCTTC. Translation gives CASSPGRYSYNEQFF.

This clonotype was seen only a few times. The chain uses TRBV12-3 or TRBV12-4 and TRBJ2-5; D ambiguous. The CDR3 runs to 15 residues. Trimming shortened V by 3 bases and J by 10 bases, and 21 bases separated the two germline ends. The CDR3 nucleotides read TGTGCCAGCAGTTTTATGGTTCCGCGCGGCCCCGACCAGTACTTC. This codes for CASSFMVPRGPDQYF.

This clonotype is a singleton in its sample. The chain combines TRBV19 with TRBJ1-5, with 12 bases identical to TRBD1. This CDR3 has 16 amino acids. Trimming took 7 bases from V and 3 from J; bases not matched to a gene: 7. Germline assignment: CDR1 LNHDA and CDR2 SQIVND (reference sequence). The CDR3 sequence: CASTAGTGGYNQPQHF. CDR3 nucleotides: TGTGCCAGTACCGCCGGGACAGGGGGCTACAATCAGCCCCAGCATTTT.

This chain joins TRBV5-1 and TRBJ1-6; perhaps TRBD1 as D (6 bases). Germline V gene sequence: CDR1 SGHRS, CDR2 YFSETQ. V lost 4 bases to trimming and J lost 7 bases, with 18 bases between them. The CDR3 consists of 16 residues. The CDR3 reads CASSLRQAGSNSPLHF. The DNA of the CDR3 is TGCGCCAGCAGCCTTCGACAGGCTGGGAGCAATTCACCCCTCCACTTT.